The rows below give T cell receptor beta chains drawn from one sample of a study of blood T cell repertoires in COVID-19. TCRdb's table, derived via immunoSEQ multiplex PCR, lists solely in-frame clones and lacks some. The table includes more than 250,000 clones, 86% detected once. Source material: peripheral blood. Receptors were obtained from a man aged 18 to 30 with active or convalescent COVID-19. Each CDR3 is given with its conserved first and last residue. Fields, in order: clone size, D gene, V gene, J gene, CDR3 DNA, CDR3 protein. The D gene is left open where the match is weak. Only some rows state a clone size, as once, few, many or a class for expanded clones.

size: NA
D: NA
V: TRBV27
J: TRBJ2-7
DNA: TGTGCCAGCAGTCGTTCTAGGGGATCAAGCGAGCAGTACTTC
CDR3: CASSRSRGSSEQYF

size: NA
D: TRBD1
V: TRBV14
J: TRBJ2-5
DNA: TGTGCCAGCAGCCAAACAGGGGTGGCAGAGACCCAGTACTTC
CDR3: CASSQTGVAETQYF

size: NA
D: NA
V: TRBV4-1
J: TRBJ1-2
DNA: TGCGCCAGCAGCCAACTCGGAGGAGCCGATGGCTACACCTTC
CDR3: CASSQLGGADGYTF

size: NA
D: NA
V: TRBV9
J: TRBJ2-5
DNA: TGTGCCAGCAGCGTGGAGACAGGGAGGCAAGAGACCCAGTACTTC
CDR3: CASSVETGRQETQYF

size: NA
D: TRBD1
V: TRBV5-1
J: TRBJ1-5
DNA: TGCGCCAGCAGCCCGGGACAGGTGGCCAATCAGCCCCAGCATTTT
CDR3: CASSPGQVANQPQHF

size: NA
D: NA
V: TRBV12-3/TRBV12-4
J: TRBJ2-2
DNA: TGTGCCAGCACGGCGAACACCGGGGAGCTGTTTTTT
CDR3: CASTANTGELFF

size: NA
D: NA
V: TRBV30
J: TRBJ1-3
DNA: TGTGCCTGGAGTGTCGGGTCATTAGTGGACACCATATATTTT
CDR3: CAWSVGSLVDTIYF

size: once
D: NA
V: TRBV24-1
J: TRBJ2-2
DNA: TGTGCCACCAACTTTGAGTCTGGGAGGAACACCGGGGAGCTGTTTTTT
CDR3: CATNFESGRNTGELFF

size: NA
D: TRBD1
V: TRBV6-2/TRBV6-3
J: TRBJ1-2
DNA: TGTGCCAGCAGTGGAACAGGGGGGCATCCCTCTGGCTACACCTTC
CDR3: CASSGTGGHPSGYTF

size: NA
D: TRBD1
V: TRBV28
J: TRBJ1-1
DNA: TGTGCCAGCAGTTTAAGGGGGCCGATTGCTTTCTTT
CDR3: CASSLRGPIAFF

size: NA
D: TRBD1
V: TRBV10-3
J: TRBJ2-2
DNA: TGTGCCATCAGTGGACAGGGGACCGGGGAGCTGTTTTTT
CDR3: CAISGQGTGELFF

size: NA
D: NA
V: TRBV12-3/TRBV12-4
J: TRBJ1-3
DNA: TGTGCCACCACAGGGAGTAACACCATATATTTT
CDR3: CATTGSNTIYF

size: NA
D: TRBD2
V: TRBV5-4
J: TRBJ2-1
DNA: TGTGCCAGCAGCCACGACAGCGGGAGAACGGTGGATGAGCAGTTCTTC
CDR3: CASSHDSGRTVDEQFF

size: NA
D: TRBD2
V: TRBV24-1
J: TRBJ2-3
DNA: TGTGCCACCAGTGATTTCTCGACTAGCGGGAGTGATACGCAGTATTTT
CDR3: CATSDFSTSGSDTQYF

size: NA
D: NA
V: TRBV5-1
J: TRBJ2-3
DNA: TGCGCCAGCACCTTACTAGTTAACGCAGATACGCAGTATTTT
CDR3: CASTLLVNADTQYF

size: once
D: NA
V: TRBV27
J: TRBJ2-7
DNA: TGTGCCAGCTCGTCAGGGGCGCACTCCTACGAGCAGTACTTC
CDR3: CASSSGAHSYEQYF

size: NA
D: TRBD2
V: TRBV7-8
J: TRBJ2-1
DNA: TGTGCCAGCAGCTTAGCAGGGGCGGGAGGAATGCGCGAGCAGTTCTTC
CDR3: CASSLAGAGGMREQFF

size: NA
D: NA
V: TRBV10-3
J: TRBJ1-1
DNA: TGTGCCGGCCGGGACGGGGGAACTGAAGCTTTCTTT
CDR3: CAGRDGGTEAFF

size: NA
D: NA
V: TRBV24-1
J: TRBJ2-1
DNA: TGTGCCACCAGTGATCCAACAGGCTACTCCTACAATGAGCAGTTCTTC
CDR3: CATSDPTGYSYNEQFF

size: NA
D: TRBD1
V: TRBV4-3
J: TRBJ1-5
DNA: TGCGCCAGCAGCCCAGGGACAGGAGTAAATCAGCCCCAGCATTTT
CDR3: CASSPGTGVNQPQHF

size: few
D: TRBD2
V: TRBV6-6
J: TRBJ2-7
DNA: TGTGCCAGCAGTCCCATCGGACTAGCGGGAGCGAACGAGCAGTACTTC
CDR3: CASSPIGLAGANEQYF

size: NA
D: NA
V: TRBV27
J: TRBJ2-7
DNA: TGTGCCAGCAGACGACAGGACGGCTCCTACGAGCAGTACTTC
CDR3: CASRRQDGSYEQYF

size: NA
D: NA
V: TRBV6-5
J: TRBJ1-6
DNA: TGTGCCAGCAGTCGGGACACCAATTCACCCCTCCACTTT
CDR3: CASSRDTNSPLHF

size: NA
D: NA
V: TRBV6-5
J: TRBJ2-3
DNA: TGTGCCAGCAGTTACTCAGGAGTCCTTGGCACAGATACGCAGTATTTT
CDR3: CASSYSGVLGTDTQYF

size: NA
D: NA
V: TRBV29-1
J: TRBJ1-2
DNA: TGCAGCGTTGGGTCCAGGGGAAACTATGGCTACACCTTC
CDR3: CSVGSRGNYGYTF

size: NA
D: NA
V: TRBV2
J: TRBJ1-5
DNA: TGTGCCAGCAAGCCCCGCGGTGTAGGAGGGTCCAATCAGCCCCAGCATTTT
CDR3: CASKPRGVGGSNQPQHF

size: NA
D: TRBD2
V: TRBV6-5
J: TRBJ2-1
DNA: TGTGCCAGCAGTTACGGCGGGACTAGCAATGAGCAGTTCTTC
CDR3: CASSYGGTSNEQFF

size: NA
D: TRBD1
V: TRBV28
J: TRBJ1-1
DNA: TGTGCCAGCAACACCCGGGACAGCATGAACACTGAAGCTTTCTTT
CDR3: CASNTRDSMNTEAFF

size: NA
D: TRBD2
V: TRBV7-9
J: TRBJ2-3
DNA: TGTGCCAGCAGCCCCACTAGCGGGAGGACAGATACGCAGTATTTT
CDR3: CASSPTSGRTDTQYF